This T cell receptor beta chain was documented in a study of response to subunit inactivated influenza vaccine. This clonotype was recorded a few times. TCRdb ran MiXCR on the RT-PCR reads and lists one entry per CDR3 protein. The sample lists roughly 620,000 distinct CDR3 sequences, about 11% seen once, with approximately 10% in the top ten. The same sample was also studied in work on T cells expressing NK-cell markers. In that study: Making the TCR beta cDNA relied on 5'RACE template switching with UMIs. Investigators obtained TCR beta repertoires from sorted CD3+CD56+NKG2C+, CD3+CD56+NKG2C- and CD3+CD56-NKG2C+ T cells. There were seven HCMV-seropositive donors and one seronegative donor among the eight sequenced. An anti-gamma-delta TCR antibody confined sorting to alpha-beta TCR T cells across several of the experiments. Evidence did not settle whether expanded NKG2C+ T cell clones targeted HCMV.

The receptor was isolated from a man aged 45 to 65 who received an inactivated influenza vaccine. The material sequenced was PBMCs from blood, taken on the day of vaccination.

The CDR3 region is CASTNTNTGELFF. In nucleotides, the CDR3 is TGTGCCAGCACCAACACGAACACCGGGGAGCTGTTTTTT. The rearrangement uses TRBV28 and TRBJ2-2; D unclear. Germline V lookup: CDR1 MDHEN, CDR2 SYDVKM. Trimming removed 7 bases at V and 0 bases at J, with 6 bases between. The length of the CDR3 is 13 residues.